The clone carrying this T cell receptor beta chain showed up just a few times. This sample was included in a study of blood T cell repertoires in COVID-19. Whole-study context: Both acute and convalescent COVID-19 samples were obtained from the United States, Italy and Spain. Sources were T cells, B-cell-depleted T cells, or PBMCs; the material itself was cDNA or gDNA.

Authors' processing steps: Amplification with reference gene primers provided the estimates of nucleated cell counts. Assay used: immunoSEQ multiplex PCR; TCRdb lists only in-frame clones, some missing. V and J calls and clone size are given by that table; D and trimming were obtained from the DNA. This sample carries 150,000 to 200,000 clones, more than 70% of them seen once, and the ten largest clones take under 9.5%. This CDR3 is 17 amino acids long. Germline CDR1 and CDR2: SNHLY and FYNNEI. Between the trimmed V and J ends, which lost 4 bases and 4 bases, there was a span of 20 bases. The sequenced material came from peripheral blood. This chain connects TRBV2 to TRBJ2-1, with D maybe TRBD2 (6 bases). The TCR sequence derives from a woman aged 55-70 years with acute or convalescent COVID-19. As DNA, the CDR3 is TGTGCCAGCAGTGGGCCGGGACTCCACACTAATTACAATGAGCAGTTCTTC. Protein sequence: CASSGPGLHTNYNEQFF.